The entry that follows covers one TCR beta chain sequence. Per the authors' pipeline: The authors estimated nucleated cell counts from reference gene primer amplification. The protocol was immunoSEQ multiplex PCR, while the TCRdb copy is restricted to in-frame clones and leaves out a portion. V and J calls and clone size are copied from that table; D and trimming were computed from the DNA. The sample holds around 54,000 clones, roughly 80% seen once. This record comes from a study of blood T cell repertoires in COVID-19. Background on the study: From T cells, B-cell-depleted T cells, or PBMCs came the material, which was cDNA or gDNA.

The CDR3 has 13 amino acids. The V end was cut by 2 bases, the J end by 6 bases, with 11 bases between. Per germline, CDR1 SGHRS and CDR2 YFSETQ. Cohort assignment relied on participant-reported clinical history. This TCR derives from a woman between 50 and 59 years old with acute COVID-19. The material sequenced was PBMCs or T cells enriched from blood (not recorded which). V is TRBV5-1 and J is TRBJ1-2; maybe TRBD1 (6 bases). The CDR3 DNA reads TGCGCCAGCAGCTTACAGGGTCAACATGGCTACACCTTC. This encodes CASSLQGQHGYTF. The variable domain in full, with the rest retrieved from reference TRBV5-1 and TRBJ1-2, is KAGVTQTPRYLIKTRGQQVTLSCSPISGHRSVSWYQQTPGQGLQFLFEYFSETQRNKGNFPGRFSGRQFSNSRSEMNVSTLELGDSALYLCASSLQGQHGYTFGSGTRLTVV.